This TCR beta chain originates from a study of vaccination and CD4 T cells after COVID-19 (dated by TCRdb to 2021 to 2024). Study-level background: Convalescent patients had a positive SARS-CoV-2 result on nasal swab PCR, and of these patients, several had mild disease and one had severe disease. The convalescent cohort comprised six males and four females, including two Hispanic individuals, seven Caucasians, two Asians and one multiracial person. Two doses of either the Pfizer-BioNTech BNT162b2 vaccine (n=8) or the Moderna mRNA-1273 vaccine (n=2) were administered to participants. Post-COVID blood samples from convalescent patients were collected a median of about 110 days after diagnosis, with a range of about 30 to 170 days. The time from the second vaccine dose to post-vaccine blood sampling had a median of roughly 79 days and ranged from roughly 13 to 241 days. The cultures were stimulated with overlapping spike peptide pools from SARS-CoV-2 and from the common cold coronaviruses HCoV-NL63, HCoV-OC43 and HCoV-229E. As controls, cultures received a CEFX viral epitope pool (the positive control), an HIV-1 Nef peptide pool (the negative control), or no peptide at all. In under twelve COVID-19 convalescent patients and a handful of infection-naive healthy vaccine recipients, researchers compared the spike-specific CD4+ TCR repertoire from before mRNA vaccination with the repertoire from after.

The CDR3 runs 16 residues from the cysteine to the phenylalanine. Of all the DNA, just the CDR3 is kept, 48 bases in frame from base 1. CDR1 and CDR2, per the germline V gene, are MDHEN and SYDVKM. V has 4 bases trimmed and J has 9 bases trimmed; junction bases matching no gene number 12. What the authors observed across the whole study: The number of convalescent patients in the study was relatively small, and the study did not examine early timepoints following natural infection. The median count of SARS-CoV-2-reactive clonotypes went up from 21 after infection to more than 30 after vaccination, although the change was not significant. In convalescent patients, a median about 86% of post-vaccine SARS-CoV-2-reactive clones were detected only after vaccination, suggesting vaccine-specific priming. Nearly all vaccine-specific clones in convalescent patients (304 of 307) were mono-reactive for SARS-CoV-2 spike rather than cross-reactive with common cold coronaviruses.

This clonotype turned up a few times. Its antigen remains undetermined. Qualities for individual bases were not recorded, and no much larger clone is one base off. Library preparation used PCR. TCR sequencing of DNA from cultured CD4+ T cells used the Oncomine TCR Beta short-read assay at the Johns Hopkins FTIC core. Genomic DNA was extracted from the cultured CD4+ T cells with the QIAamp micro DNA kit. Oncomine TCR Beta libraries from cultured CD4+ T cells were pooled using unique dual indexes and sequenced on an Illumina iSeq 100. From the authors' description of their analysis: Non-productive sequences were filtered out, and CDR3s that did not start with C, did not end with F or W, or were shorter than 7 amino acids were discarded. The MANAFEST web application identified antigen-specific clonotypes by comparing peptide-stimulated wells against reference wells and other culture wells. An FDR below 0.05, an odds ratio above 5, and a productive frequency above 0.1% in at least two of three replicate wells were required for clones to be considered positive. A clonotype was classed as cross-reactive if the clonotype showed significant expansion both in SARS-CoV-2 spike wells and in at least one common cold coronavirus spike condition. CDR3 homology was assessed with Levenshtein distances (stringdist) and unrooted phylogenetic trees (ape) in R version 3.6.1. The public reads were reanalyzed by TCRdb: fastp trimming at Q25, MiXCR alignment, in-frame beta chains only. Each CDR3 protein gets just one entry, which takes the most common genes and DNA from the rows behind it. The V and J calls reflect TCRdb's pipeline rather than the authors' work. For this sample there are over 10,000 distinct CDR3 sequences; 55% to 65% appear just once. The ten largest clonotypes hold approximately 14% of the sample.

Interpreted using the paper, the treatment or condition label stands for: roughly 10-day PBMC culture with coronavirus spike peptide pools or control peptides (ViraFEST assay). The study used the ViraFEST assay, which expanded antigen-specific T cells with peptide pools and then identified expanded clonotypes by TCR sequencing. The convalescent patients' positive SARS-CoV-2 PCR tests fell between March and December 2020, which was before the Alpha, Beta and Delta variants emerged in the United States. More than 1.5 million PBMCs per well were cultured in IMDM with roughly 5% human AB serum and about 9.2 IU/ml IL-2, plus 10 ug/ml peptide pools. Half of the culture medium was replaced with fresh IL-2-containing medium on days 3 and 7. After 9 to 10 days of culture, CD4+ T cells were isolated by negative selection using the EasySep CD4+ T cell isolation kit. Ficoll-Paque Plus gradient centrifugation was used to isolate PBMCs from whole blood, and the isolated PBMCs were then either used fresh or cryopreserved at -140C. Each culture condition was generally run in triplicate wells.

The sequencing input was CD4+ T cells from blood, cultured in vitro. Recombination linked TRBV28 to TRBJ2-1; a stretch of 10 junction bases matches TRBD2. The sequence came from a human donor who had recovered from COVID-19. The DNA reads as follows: TGTGCCAGCAGTTCCTTAGCGGGAGGTTCTCCCGGTGAGCAGTTCTTC. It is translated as CASSSLAGGSPGEQFF.